Following are 6 T cell receptor beta chains from one sample sequenced in a study of blood T cell repertoires in COVID-19. The repertoire was sequenced with immunoSEQ multiplex PCR; TCRdb's copy has only in-frame clones and lacks some. The table has around 130,000 clones, approximately 80% seen once. Input material: peripheral blood. Source of these receptors: a woman aged 60-75 years with acute or convalescent COVID-19.

This chain links TRBV9 with TRBJ2-1; the match to TRBD2 covers 11 bases. J gave up 6 bases and V 2 bases, and 4 bases lay outside the gene matches. The CDR3 contains 15 residues. CDR1 is SGDLS and CDR2 is YYNGEE in the germline V gene. CDR3 sequence (DNA): TGTGCCAGCAGCGTTACCGGGACTAGCGGCAATGAGCAGTTCTTC. This translates into CASSVTGTSGNEQFF.

This clone was seen a single time. The chain combines TRBV4-2 with TRBJ1-4, with D maybe TRBD1 (6 bases). The germline CDR1 and CDR2 sequences are LGHNA and YNFKEQ. The CDR3 length is 15 residues. Trimming removed 4 bases at V and 0 bases at J, with 9 bases between. This chain's CDR3 is CASSPDSSTNEKLFF. The DNA of the CDR3 is TGTGCCAGCAGCCCGGACAGTTCAACTAATGAAAAACTGTTTTTT.

The chain uses TRBV7-9 and TRBJ1-5; D possibly corresponds to TRBD1 (5 bases). V was shortened by 3 bases and J by 6 bases, with 9 bases between the two germline ends. This CDR3 spans 13 amino acids. Per germline, CDR1 SEHNR and CDR2 FQNEAQ (reference sequence). CDR3 nucleotides: TGTGCCAGCAGCTTGACAGTGGGTCAGCCCCAGCATTTT. It is translated as CASSLTVGQPQHF. The entire variable domain, with the rest obtained from reference TRBV7-9 and TRBJ1-5, is as follows: DTGVSQNPRHKITKRGQNVTFRCDPISEHNRLYWYRQTLGQGPEFLTYFQNEAQLEKSRLLSDRFSAERPKGSFSTLEIQRTEQGDSAMYLCASSLTVGQPQHFGDGTRLSIL.

This clone was detected once. At the DNA level, this CDR3 is encoded by other sequences in the same sample as well. This chain links TRBV4-2 with TRBJ2-1, with 9 positions matching TRBD2. Germline V gives CDR1 LGHNA, CDR2 YNFKEQ. V lost 2 bases and J lost 7; bases outside the gene matches: 15. The CDR3 contains 18 residues. The CDR3 loop reads CASSQPRGLAGSGNEQFF. The CDR3 coding sequence is TGTGCCAGCAGCCAACCCCGGGGGCTAGCGGGGTCGGGGAATGAGCAGTTCTTC.

The chain couples TRBV19 to TRBJ1-6, with D possibly TRBD1 on 6 matching bases. Germline V gene sequence: CDR1 LNHDA, CDR2 SQIVND (reference sequence). This CDR3 has 16 residues. V was clipped by 4 bases and J by 6 bases, with 16 bases between them. Written as DNA, the CDR3 is TGTGCCAGTAGTACCTTCGACAGGACCTTTAATTCACCCCTCCACTTT. This encodes CASSTFDRTFNSPLHF.

This chain connects TRBV5-4 to TRBJ2-6; TRBD1 matches at 9 bases. Germline CDR1 and CDR2: SGHNT and YYREEE (reference sequence). Trimming cost V 4 bases and J 3 bases; bases outside gene matches: 17. The CDR3 length is 20 residues. The chain's CDR3 is CASSTGRDRARGYGANVLTF. CDR3 DNA sequence: TGTGCCAGCAGCACTGGTCGGGACAGGGCCAGGGGTTATGGGGCCAACGTCCTGACTTTC.